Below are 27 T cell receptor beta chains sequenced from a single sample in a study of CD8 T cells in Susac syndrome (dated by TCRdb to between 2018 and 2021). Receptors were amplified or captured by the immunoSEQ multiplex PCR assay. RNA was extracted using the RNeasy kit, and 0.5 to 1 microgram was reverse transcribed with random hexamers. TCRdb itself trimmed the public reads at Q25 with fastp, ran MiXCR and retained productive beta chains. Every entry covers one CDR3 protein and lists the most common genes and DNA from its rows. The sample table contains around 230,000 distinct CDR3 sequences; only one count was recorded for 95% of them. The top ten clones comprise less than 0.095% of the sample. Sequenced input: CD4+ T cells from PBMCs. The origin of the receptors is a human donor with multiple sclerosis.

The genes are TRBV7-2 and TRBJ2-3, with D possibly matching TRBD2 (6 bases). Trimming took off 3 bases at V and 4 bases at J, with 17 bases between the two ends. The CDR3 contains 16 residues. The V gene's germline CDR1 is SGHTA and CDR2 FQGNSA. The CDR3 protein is CASSLGLAGGADTQYF. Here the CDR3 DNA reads TGTGCCAGCAGCTTGGGACTCGCGGGCGGGGCAGATACGCAGTATTTT.

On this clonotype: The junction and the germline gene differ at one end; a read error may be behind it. The CDR3 bases are TGTACCAGCTCTCAGGGACTAGCGGGGTACAATGAGCAGTTCTTC. It translates to CTSSQGLAGYNEQFF. This chain connects TRBV27 to TRBJ2-1, with 13 bases identical to TRBD2. Per the germline V gene, CDR1 is MNHEY and CDR2 is SMNVEV (reference sequence). The length of the CDR3 is 15 residues.

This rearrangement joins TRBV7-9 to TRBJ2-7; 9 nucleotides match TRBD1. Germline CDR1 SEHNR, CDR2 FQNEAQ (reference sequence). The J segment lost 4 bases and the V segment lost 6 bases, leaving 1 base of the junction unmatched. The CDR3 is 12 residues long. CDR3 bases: TGTGCCAGCAGGGACAGGGGATACGAGCAGTACTTC. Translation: CASRDRGYEQYF.

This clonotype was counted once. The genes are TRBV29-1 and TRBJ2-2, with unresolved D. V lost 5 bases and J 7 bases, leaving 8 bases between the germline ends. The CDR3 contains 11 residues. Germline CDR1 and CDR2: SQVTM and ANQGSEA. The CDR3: CSVYSGGELFF. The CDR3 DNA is TGCAGCGTTTACAGTGGCGGGGAGCTGTTTTTT.

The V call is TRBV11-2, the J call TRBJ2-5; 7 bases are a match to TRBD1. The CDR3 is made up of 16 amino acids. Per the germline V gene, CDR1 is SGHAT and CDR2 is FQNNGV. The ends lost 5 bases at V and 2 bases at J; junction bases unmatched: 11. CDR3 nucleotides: TGTGCCAGCAGCCCCCGGGACAGCAGACCACAAGAGACCCAGTACTTC. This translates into CASSPRDSRPQETQYF.

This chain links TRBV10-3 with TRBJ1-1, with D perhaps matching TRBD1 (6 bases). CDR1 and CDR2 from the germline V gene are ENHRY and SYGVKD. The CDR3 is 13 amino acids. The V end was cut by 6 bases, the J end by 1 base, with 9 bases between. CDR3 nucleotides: TGTGCCATCAGCGTGGACAGGAACACTGAAGCTTTCTTT. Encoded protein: CAISVDRNTEAFF.

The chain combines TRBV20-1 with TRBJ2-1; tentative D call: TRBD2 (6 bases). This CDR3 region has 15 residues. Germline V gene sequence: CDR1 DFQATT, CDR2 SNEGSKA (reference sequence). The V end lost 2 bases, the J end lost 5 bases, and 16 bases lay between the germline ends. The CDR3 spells CSARTRDLHNNEQFF. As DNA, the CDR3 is TGCAGTGCTAGAACCCGGGACTTACACAACAATGAGCAGTTCTTC.

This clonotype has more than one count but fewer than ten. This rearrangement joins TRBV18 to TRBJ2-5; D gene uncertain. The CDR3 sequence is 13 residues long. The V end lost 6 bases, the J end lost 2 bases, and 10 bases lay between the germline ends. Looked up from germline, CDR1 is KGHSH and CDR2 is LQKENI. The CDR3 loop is CASSPPSQETQYF. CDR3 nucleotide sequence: TGTGCCAGCTCCCCTCCGTCTCAAGAGACCCAGTACTTC.

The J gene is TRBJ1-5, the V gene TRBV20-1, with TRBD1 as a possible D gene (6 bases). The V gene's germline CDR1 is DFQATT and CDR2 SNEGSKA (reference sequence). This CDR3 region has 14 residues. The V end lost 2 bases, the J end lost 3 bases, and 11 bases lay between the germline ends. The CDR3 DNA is TGCAGTGCTAGAAACAGGGCCTACAATCAGCCCCAGCATTTT. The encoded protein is CSARNRAYNQPQHF.

As DNA, the CDR3 is TGTGCCAGCAGCTTATTTCAGGGTGCCTATGGCTACACCTTC. This encodes CASSLFQGAYGYTF. The genes are TRBV7-2 and TRBJ1-2, with D tentatively TRBD1 (5 bases). V was pared by 2 bases and J by 4 bases, with 11 bases between. This CDR3 has 14 amino acids. Germline-derived CDR1 and CDR2 are SGHTA and FQGNSA. The whole variable domain, remainder taken from reference TRBV7-2 and TRBJ1-2, is GAGVSQSPSNKVTEKGKDVELRCDPISGHTALYWYRQSLGQGLEFLIYFQGNSAPDKSGLPSDRFSAERTGGSVSTLTIQRTQQEDSAVYLCASSLFQGAYGYTFGSGTRLTVV.

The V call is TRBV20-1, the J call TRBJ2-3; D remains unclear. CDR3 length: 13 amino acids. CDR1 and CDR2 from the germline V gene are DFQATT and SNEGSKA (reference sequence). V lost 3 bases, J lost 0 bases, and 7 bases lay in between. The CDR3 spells CSARETSTDTQYF. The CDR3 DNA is TGCAGTGCTAGGGAGACTAGCACAGATACGCAGTATTTT.

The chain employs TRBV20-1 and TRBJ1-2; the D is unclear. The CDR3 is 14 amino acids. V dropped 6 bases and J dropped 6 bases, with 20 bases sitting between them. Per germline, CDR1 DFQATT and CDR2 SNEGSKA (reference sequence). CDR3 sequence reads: CSALNTPRSDGYTF. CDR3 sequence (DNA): TGCAGTGCCCTCAACACACCCCGCTCTGATGGCTACACCTTC.

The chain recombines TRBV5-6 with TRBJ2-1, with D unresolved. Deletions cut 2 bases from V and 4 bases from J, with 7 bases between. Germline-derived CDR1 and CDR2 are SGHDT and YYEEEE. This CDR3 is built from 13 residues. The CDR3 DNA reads TGTGCCAGCAGCTTATACTTATACAATGAGCAGTTCTTC. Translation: CASSLYLYNEQFF. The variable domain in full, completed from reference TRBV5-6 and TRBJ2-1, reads DAGVTQSPTHLIKTRGQQVTLRCSPKSGHDTVSWYQQALGQGPQFIFQYYEEEERQRGNFPDRFSGHQFPNYSSELNVNALLLGDSALYLCASSLYLYNEQFFGPGTRLTVL.

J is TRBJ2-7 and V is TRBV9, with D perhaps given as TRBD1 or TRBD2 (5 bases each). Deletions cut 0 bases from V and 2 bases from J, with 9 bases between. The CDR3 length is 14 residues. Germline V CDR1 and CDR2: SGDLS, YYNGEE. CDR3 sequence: CASSVGDLTYEQYF. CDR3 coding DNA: TGTGCCAGCAGCGTAGGGGACCTCACCTACGAGCAGTACTTC. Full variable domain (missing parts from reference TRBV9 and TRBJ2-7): DSGVTQTPKHLITATGQRVTLRCSPRSGDLSVYWYQQSLDQGLQFLIQYYNGEERAKGNILERFSAQQFPDLHSELNLSSLELGDSALYFCASSVGDLTYEQYFGPGTRLTVT.

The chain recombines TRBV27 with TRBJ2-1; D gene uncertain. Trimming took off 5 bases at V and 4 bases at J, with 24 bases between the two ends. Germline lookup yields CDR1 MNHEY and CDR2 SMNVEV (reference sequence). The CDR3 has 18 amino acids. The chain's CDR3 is CASSPRPTWKPLYNEQFF. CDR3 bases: TGTGCCAGCAGTCCGCGACCTACCTGGAAACCACTATACAATGAGCAGTTCTTC.

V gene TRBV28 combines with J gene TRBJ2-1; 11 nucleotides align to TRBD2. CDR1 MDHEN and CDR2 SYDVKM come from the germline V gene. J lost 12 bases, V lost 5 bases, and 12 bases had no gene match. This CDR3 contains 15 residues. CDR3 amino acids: CASSPGTSGPRRQFF. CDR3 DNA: TGTGCCAGCAGTCCCGGGACTAGCGGCCCCAGGCGGCAGTTCTTC.

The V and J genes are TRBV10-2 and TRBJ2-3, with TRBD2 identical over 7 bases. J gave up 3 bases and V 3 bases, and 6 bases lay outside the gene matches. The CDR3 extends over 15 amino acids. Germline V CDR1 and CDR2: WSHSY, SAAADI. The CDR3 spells CASSDWRGITDTQYF. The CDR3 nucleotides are TGCGCCAGCAGTGATTGGCGGGGGATTACAGATACGCAGTATTTT.

This CDR3 is CASSSSTPLAGMDTGELFF. The CDR3 nucleotides are TGTGCCAGCAGCTCCTCAACCCCACTAGCGGGAATGGACACCGGGGAGCTGTTTTTT. The V and J genes are TRBV5-4 and TRBJ2-2, with 10 bases that match TRBD2. Trimming cost V 3 bases and J 3 bases; bases outside gene matches: 14. This CDR3 comprises 19 residues. Germline CDR1 SGHNT, CDR2 YYREEE (reference sequence).

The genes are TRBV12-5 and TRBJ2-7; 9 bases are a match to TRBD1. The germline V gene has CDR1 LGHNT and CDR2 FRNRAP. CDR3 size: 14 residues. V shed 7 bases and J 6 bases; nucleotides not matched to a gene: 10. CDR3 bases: TGTGCTAGTGCCGTAACAGGGGGCTTTGGCGAGCAGTACTTC. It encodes CASAVTGGFGEQYF. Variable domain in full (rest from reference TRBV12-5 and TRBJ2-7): DARVTQTPRHKVTEMGQEVTMRCQPILGHNTVFWYRQTMMQGLELLAYFRNRAPLDDSGMPKDRFSAEMPDATLATLKIQPSEPRDSAVYFCASAVTGGFGEQYFGPGTRLTVT.

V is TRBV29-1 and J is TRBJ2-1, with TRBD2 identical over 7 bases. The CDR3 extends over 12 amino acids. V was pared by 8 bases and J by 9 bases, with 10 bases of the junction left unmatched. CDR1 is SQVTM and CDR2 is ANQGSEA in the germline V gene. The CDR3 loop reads CSNSGERGEQFF. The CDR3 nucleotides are TGCAGCAACAGCGGGGAAAGGGGTGAGCAGTTCTTC.

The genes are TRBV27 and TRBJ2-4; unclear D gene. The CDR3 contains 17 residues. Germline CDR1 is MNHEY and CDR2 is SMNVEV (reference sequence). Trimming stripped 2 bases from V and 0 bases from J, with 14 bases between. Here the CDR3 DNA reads TGTGCCAGCAGTTTAATCACCGGAAGATTAGCCAAAAACATTCAGTACTTC. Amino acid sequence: CASSLITGRLAKNIQYF.

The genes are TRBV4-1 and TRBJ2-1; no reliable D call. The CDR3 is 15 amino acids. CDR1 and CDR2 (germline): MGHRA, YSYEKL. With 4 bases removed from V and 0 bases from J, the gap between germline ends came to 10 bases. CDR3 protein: CASSPQVPSYNEQFF. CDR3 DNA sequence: TGCGCCAGCAGCCCCCAGGTTCCCTCCTACAATGAGCAGTTCTTC.

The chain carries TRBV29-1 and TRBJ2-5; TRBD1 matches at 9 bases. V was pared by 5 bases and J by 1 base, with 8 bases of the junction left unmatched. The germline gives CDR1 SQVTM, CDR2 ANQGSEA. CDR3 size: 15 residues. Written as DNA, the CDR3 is TGCAGCGTTCTTTTCCCGGACAGGGGCCAAGAGACCCAGTACTTC. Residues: CSVLFPDRGQETQYF.

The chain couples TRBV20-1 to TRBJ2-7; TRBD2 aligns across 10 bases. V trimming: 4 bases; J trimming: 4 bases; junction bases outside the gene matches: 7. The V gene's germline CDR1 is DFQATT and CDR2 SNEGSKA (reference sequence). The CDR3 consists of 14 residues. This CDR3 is CSAISGGASYEQYF. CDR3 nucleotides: TGCAGTGCTATAAGCGGGGGGGCCTCTTACGAGCAGTACTTC.

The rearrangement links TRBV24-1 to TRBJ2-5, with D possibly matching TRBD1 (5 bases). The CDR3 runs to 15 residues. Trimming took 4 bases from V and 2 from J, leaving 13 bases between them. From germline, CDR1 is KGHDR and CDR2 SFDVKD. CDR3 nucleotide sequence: TGTGCCACCAGTGACTCTCGACAGAATCAAGAGACCCAGTACTTC. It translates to CATSDSRQNQETQYF.

CDR3 in DNA: TGCAGTGCTCCCCCCAGCGGAGCCCAAGCTTTCTTT. Translation: CSAPPSGAQAFF. J is TRBJ1-1 and V is TRBV20-1; no clear D gene. Trimming removed 5 bases at V and 9 bases at J, with 16 bases between. The CDR3 is 12 amino acids. CDR1 and CDR2 (germline): DFQATT, SNEGSKA (reference sequence).

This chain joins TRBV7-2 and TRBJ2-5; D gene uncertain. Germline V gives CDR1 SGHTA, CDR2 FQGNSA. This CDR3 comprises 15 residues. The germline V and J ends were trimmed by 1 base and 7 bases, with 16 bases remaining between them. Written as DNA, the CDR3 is TGTGCCAGCAGCTTAGAGCCAGGCCTCAAGGTGACCCAGTACTTC. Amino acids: CASSLEPGLKVTQYF.